A single T cell receptor (beta chain) is shown here with its context. Its antigen is still unknown. This sample is part of a study of brain T cells in children with intractable seizures. Study-wide results and caveats: Pre-surgery blood may have been undersampled, hiding some clones.

The sequenced cases were selected for having the highest brain T cell transcript signatures. At least one anti-epileptic drug was given before surgery. The CDR3 sequence is 13 residues long. With 6 bases removed from V and 2 bases from J, the gap between germline ends came to 10 bases. Germline CDR1 and CDR2: SNHLY and FYNNEI. Some clones are missing from TCRdb's copy, which holds only in-frame ones; the method was immunoSEQ multiplex PCR. In the table there are roughly 80,000 clones, approximately 90% of which are singletons. The chain carries TRBV2 and TRBJ1-1; perhaps TRBD1 as D (5 bases). This specimen was peripheral blood, taken at surgery. This clonotype originated in a girl aged 2-10 years with Rasmussen encephalitis and intractable seizures. The CDR3 region is CASRLDRNTEAFF. The CDR3, as DNA: TGTGCCAGCAGACTCGACAGAAACACTGAAGCTTTCTTT.